These T cell receptor beta chains were read from a single sample in a study of blood T cell repertoires in COVID-19. Using immunoSEQ multiplex PCR, the repertoire was profiled, and TCRdb retains in-frame clones only, with some absent. Among roughly 110,000 clones, about 88% were seen once, and the ten largest hold more than 7%. The sequenced sample was peripheral blood. The source of these receptors is a woman in her seventies who had recovered from COVID-19. Both conserved end residues are trimmed from each CDR3. Clone size, where shown, is once, few, many, or a class for clones that have expanded.

v_call clone_size cdr3_aa
TRBV6-5 once ASKRDSGSSYEQY
TRBV7-2 - ASSLEGTGDEKLF
TRBV28 - ASSPPDSPLH
TRBV10-3 - AISDGGSYTEAF
TRBV7-2 few ASSLETGLNQPQH
TRBV5-4 - ASSLDGPSGHNEQF
TRBV30 - AWSVRTATGGNQPQH
TRBV24-1 - ATSDLGTTVRQETQY
TRBV10-3 - AISESTSAEAQY
TRBV7-2 - ASSPGLPRGDEQY
TRBV5-5 once ASSLGLANTGELF
TRBV10-3 once AISESQGHETQY
TRBV7-6 - ASSLQVGDTQY
TRBV28 - ASRQGRINQPQH
TRBV5-4 - ASRSGTRETQY
TRBV19 - ASSPPGPKPTTDTQY
TRBV11-1 - ASRRSPGSSYNEQF
TRBV30 - AWREGGLRTDTQY
TRBV2 once ASSDPGLAGGREQY
TRBV6-2/TRBV6-3 - ASSVFYSNQPQH
TRBV30 - AWSLKGAEETQY
TRBV7-2 - ASSLSSAGARYEQY
TRBV10-3 few ATGTGASYEQY
TRBV4-2 - ASSQGSGGGEETQY
TRBV7-6 - ASSLVVAGGEETQY
TRBV7-8 - ASSPPEVRNKAF
TRBV28 - ASSFPLLGQGDYGYT
TRBV7-8 - ASSLERQHNSPLH
TRBV19 - AGQPGTNTDTQY
TRBV2 few ASSQNTEAF
TRBV6-5 - ASGWPGQVNEKLF
TRBV24-1 - ATSEGQGENEKLF
TRBV19 - ASSIGAGGRSYNEQF
TRBV27 - ASSWRGRNTGELF
TRBV12-3/TRBV12-4 - ASQGTGANVLT
TRBV27 once ASRNTGSYTEAF
TRBV10-3 - AITPGDTDTQY
TRBV7-3 - ASSFSGRGTDTQY
TRBV19 - ASRRTLDGQPQH
TRBV7-9 - ASSLRGSSYNEQF
TRBV5-4 - ASSLTGITDTQY
TRBV19 - ASSMTGYYGYT